This TCR beta chain was found in a study of blood T cell repertoires in COVID-19. In the authors' workflow: Quantification of nucleated cells was approximated via reference gene primer amplification. Method: immunoSEQ multiplex PCR; TCRdb's copy keeps in-frame clones and lacks some. The DNA gave D and trimming, while V, J and clone size come from that table. The table shows about 150,000 clones, with about 80% occurring only once. CDR1 and CDR2 from the germline V gene are SQVTM and ANQGSEA. Trimming took 2 bases from V and 11 from J, leaving 46 bases between them. The CDR3 consists of 22 residues. The specimen was peripheral blood. The chain carries TRBV29-1 and TRBJ2-7; maybe TRBD1 (5 bases). This clonotype was obtained from a man in his 70s with acute or convalescent COVID-19. The CDR3 nucleotides read TGCAGCGTTGAACTCCCCTTCATGCTCGTTGCCCCTTCCTATGCGGCGCCGGACAAGGAGTACTTC. Its translation is CSVELPFMLVAPSYAAPDKEYF.